The sequence of this T cell receptor beta chain was determined in a study of tumor-infiltrating lymphocytes in primary liver carcinoma. Reverse transcription of approximately 520 ng total RNA with a constant-region primer produced TCR beta cDNA. For TCR beta, libraries were produced by three nested multiplex PCR rounds using slightly modified ARM-PCR. Amplification in the first two PCR rounds was performed using TRBV1-TRBV30 forward primers and a C-beta reverse primer for 10 cycles each. TCRdb called the multiplex PCR reads again in MiXCR, with one record for every CDR3 protein. The data contain fewer than 350,000 distinct CDR3 sequences, more than 55% of them singletons. From germline, CDR1 is SQVTM and CDR2 ANQGSEA. The CDR3 has 15 residues. V gave up 6 bases and J gave up 8 bases, with 25 bases separating them. Both blood RNA, taken from unsorted whole blood, and germline DNA were extracted. Chronic HBV infection, which was untreated, was present in the patients.

The chain combines TRBV29-1 with TRBJ1-2; D unclear. This clonotype was obtained from a man in his forties with primary liver carcinoma and hepatitis B virus infection. Sequencing was done on a sample of peripheral blood. The CDR3 coding sequence is TGCAGCGTAACCATGGACCTGGAGATGGGAGGAGGCTACACCTTC. Residues: CSVTMDLEMGGGYTF.